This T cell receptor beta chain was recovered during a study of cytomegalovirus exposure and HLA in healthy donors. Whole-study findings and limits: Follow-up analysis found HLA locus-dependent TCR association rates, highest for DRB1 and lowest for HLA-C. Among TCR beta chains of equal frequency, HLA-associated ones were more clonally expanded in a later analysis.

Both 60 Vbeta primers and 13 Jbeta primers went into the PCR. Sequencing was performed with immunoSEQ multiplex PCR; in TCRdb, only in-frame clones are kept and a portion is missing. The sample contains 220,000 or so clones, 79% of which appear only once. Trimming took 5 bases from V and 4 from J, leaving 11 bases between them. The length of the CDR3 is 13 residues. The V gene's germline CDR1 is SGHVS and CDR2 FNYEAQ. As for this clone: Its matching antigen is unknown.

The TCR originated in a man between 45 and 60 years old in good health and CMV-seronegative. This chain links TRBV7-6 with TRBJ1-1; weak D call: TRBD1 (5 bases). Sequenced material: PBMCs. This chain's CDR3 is CASSRGGVTEAFF. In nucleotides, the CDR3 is TGTGCCAGCAGCAGGGGTGGGGTCACTGAAGCTTTCTTT.